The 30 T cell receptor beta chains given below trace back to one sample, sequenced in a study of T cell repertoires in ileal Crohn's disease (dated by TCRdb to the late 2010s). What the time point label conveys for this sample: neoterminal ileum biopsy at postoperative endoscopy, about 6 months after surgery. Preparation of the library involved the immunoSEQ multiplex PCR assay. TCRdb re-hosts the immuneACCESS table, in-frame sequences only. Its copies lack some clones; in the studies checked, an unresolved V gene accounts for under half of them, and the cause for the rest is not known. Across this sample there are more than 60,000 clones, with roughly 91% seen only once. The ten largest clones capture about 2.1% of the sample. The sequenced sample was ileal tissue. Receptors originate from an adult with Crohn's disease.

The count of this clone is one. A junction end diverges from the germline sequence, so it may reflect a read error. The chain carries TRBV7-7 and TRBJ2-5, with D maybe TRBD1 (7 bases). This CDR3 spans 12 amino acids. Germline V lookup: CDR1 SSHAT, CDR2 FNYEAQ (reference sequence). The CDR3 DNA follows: TGTGCTAGCAAGGGGGCGGGGGAGACCCAGTACTTC. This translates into CASKGAGETQYF.

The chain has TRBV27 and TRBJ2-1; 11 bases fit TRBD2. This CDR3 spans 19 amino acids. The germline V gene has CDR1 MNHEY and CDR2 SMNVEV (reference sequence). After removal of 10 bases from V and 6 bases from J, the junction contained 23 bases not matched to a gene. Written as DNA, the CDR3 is TGTGCCACCCAAAAAATTAGCGGGGGGGCTTTAAGAACTAGCAATGAGCAGTTCTTC. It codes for CATQKISGGALRTSNEQFF.

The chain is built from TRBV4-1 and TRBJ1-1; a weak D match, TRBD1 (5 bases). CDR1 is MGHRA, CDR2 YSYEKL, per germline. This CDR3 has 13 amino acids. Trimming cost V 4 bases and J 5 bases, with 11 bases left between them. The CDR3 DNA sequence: TGCGCCAGCAGCCTTCAGGGCTCGACTGAAGCTTTCTTT. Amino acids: CASSLQGSTEAFF.

The CDR3 DNA follows: TGTGCCAGTAAGTTCGGCGACAGGGAGAACACTGAAGCTTTCTTT. Translation gives CASKFGDRENTEAFF. The rearrangement links TRBV19 to TRBJ1-1, with 7 bases matching TRBD1. J gave up 1 base and V 7 bases, and 9 bases lay outside the gene matches. The CDR3 consists of 15 residues. Germline values: CDR1 LNHDA, CDR2 SQIVND (reference sequence).

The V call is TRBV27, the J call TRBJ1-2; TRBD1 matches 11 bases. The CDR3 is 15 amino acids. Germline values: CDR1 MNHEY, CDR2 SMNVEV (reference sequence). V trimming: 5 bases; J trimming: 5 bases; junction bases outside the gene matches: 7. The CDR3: CASSLTGQGAYGYTF. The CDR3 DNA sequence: TGTGCCAGCAGTCTTACCGGACAGGGGGCTTATGGCTACACCTTC.

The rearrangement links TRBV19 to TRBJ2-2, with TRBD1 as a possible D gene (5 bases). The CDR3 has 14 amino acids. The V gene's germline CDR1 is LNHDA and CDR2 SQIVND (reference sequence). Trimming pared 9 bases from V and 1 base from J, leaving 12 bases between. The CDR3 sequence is CASRRQQNTGELFF. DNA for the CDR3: TGTGCCAGCCGAAGACAGCAGAACACCGGGGAGCTGTTTTTT.

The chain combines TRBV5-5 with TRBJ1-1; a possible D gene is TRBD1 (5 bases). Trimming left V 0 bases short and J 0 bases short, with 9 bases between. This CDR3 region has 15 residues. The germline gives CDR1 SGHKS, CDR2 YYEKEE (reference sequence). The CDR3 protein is CASSLVGGMNTEAFF. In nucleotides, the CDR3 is TGTGCCAGCAGCTTGGTGGGGGGTATGAACACTGAAGCTTTCTTT.

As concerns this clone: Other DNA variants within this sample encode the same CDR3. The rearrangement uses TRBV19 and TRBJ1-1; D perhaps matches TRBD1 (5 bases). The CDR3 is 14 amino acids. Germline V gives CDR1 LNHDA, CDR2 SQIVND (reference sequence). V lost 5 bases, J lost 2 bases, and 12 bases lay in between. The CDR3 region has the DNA TGTGCCAGTAGTCTCAGGGTACCCAACACTGAAGCTTTCTTT. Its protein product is CASSLRVPNTEAFF.

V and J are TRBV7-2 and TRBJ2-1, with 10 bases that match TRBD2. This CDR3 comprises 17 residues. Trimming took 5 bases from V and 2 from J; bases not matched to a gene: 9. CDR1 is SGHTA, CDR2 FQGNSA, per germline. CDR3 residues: CASSPRLAGATYNEQFF. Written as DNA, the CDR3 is TGTGCCAGCAGCCCCAGACTAGCGGGCGCGACCTACAATGAGCAGTTCTTC.

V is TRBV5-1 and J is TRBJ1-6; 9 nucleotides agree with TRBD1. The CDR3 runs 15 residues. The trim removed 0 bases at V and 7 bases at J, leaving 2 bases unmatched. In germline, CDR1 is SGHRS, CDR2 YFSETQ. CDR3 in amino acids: CASSLGDRENSPLHF. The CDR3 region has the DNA TGCGCCAGCAGCTTGGGGGACAGGGAAAATTCACCCCTCCACTTT. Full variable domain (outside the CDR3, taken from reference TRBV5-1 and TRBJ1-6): KAGVTQTPRYLIKTRGQQVTLSCSPISGHRSVSWYQQTPGQGLQFLFEYFSETQRNKGNFPGRFSGRQFSNSRSEMNVSTLELGDSALYLCASSLGDRENSPLHFGNGTRLTVT.

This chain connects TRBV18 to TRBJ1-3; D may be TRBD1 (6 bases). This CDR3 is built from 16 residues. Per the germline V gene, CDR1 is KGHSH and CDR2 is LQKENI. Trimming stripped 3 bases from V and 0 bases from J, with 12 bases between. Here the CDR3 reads CASSPGQLSSGNTIYF. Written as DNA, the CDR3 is TGTGCCAGCTCACCCGGACAGCTTTCCTCTGGAAACACCATATATTTT.

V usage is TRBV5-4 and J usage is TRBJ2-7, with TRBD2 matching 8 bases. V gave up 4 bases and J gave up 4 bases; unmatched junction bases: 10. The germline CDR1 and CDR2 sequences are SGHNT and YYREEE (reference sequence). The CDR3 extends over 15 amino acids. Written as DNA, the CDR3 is TGTGCCAGCAGCCGAGATACTAGCGGAGCTTACGAGCAGTACTTC. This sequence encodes CASSRDTSGAYEQYF. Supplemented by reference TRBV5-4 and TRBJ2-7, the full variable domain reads ETGVTQSPTHLIKTRGQQVTLRCSSQSGHNTVSWYQQALGQGPQFIFQYYREEENGRGNFPPRFSGLQFPNYSSELNVNALELDDSALYLCASSRDTSGAYEQYFGPGTRLTVT.

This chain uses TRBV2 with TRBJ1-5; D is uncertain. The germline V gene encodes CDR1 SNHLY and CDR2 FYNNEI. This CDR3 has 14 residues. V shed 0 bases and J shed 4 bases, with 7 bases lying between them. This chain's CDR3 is CASSEAHRNQPQHF. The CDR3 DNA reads TGTGCCAGCAGTGAAGCTCACAGAAATCAGCCCCAGCATTTT.

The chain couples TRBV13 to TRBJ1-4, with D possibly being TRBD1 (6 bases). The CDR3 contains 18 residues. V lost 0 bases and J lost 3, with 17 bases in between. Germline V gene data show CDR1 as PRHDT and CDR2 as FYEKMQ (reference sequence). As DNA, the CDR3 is TGTGCCAGCAGCTTAGGTAGGGCGGCAGGGGCGGCTAATGAAAAACTGTTTTTT. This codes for CASSLGRAAGAANEKLFF.

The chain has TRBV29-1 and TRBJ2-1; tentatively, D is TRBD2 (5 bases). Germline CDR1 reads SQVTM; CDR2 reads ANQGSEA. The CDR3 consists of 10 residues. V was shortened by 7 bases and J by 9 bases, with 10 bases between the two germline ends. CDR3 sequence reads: CSAAEGEQFF. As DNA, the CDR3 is TGCAGCGCAGCAGAGGGTGAGCAGTTCTTC.

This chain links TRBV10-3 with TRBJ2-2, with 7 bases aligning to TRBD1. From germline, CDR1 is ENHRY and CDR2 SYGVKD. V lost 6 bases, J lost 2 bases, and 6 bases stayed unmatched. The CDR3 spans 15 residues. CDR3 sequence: CAISRDSANTGELFF. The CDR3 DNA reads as TGTGCCATCAGCCGGGACAGCGCCAACACCGGGGAGCTGTTTTTT.

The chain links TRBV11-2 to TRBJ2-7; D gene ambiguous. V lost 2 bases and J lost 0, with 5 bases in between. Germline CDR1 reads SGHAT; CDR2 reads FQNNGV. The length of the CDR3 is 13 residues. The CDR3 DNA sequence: TGTGCCAGCAGCTTACCCAGCTCCTACGAGCAGTACTTC. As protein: CASSLPSSYEQYF.

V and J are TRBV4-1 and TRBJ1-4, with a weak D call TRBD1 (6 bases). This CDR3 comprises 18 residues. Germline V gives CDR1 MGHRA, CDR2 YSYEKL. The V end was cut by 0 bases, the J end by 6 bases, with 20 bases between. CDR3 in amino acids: CASSQDDGGGRWDEKLFF. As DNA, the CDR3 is TGCGCCAGCAGCCAAGATGATGGGGGCGGGAGATGGGATGAAAAACTGTTTTTT.

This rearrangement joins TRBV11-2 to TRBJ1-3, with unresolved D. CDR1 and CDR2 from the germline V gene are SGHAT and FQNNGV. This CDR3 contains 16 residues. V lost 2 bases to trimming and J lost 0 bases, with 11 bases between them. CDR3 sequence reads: CASSLLPGLSGNTIYF. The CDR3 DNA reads TGTGCCAGCAGCTTACTGCCAGGCCTCTCTGGAAACACCATATATTTT.

The DNA for the CDR3 is TGTGCCAGCAGCCAAGTGTGGAAGACAGGCAAGCAGTACGTC. Translating gives CASSQVWKTGKQYV. The chain is built from TRBV14 and TRBJ2-7; perhaps TRBD1 as D (6 bases). The CDR3 is 14 amino acids. The V end was cut by 1 base, the J end by 8 bases, with 15 bases between. CDR1 SGHDN and CDR2 FVKESK come from the germline V gene.

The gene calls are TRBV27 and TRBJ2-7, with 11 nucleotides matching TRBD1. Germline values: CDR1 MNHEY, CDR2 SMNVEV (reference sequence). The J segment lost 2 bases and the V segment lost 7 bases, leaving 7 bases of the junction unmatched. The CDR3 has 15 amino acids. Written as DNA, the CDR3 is TGTGCCAGCAAATCAACGGGACAGGGGGCCTACGAGCAGTACTTC. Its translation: CASKSTGQGAYEQYF.

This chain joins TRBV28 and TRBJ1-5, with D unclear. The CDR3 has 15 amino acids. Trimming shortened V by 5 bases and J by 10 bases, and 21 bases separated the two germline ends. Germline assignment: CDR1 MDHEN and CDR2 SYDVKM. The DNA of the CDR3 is TGTGCCAGCAGTCAAGACATTGCGGGTCAAGAACCCCAGCATTTT. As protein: CASSQDIAGQEPQHF.

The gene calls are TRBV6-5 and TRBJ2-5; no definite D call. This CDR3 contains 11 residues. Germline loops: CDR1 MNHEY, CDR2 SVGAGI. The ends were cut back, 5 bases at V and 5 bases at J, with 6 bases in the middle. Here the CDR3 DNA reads TGTGCCAGCAGTCACGCGGAGACCCAGTACTTC. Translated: CASSHAETQYF.

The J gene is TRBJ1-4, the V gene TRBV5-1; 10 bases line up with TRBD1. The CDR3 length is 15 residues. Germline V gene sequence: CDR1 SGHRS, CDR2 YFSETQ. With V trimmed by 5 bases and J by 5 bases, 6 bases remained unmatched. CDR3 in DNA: TGCGCCAGCAGGGTTCAGGGACAGGGGAATGAAAAACTGTTTTTT. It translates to CASRVQGQGNEKLFF. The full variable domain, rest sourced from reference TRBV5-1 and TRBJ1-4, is KAGVTQTPRYLIKTRGQQVTLSCSPISGHRSVSWYQQTPGQGLQFLFEYFSETQRNKGNFPGRFSGRQFSNSRSEMNVSTLELGDSALYLCASRVQGQGNEKLFFGSGTQLSVL.

As DNA, the CDR3 is TGTGCCAGCAGGGGGGACAGGGGGCCTGTTGAAGCTTTCTTT. Amino acids: CASRGDRGPVEAFF. The chain joins TRBV27 to TRBJ1-1, with 12 bases that match TRBD1. Germline CDR1 is MNHEY and CDR2 is SMNVEV (reference sequence). The CDR3 has 14 amino acids. J lost 7 bases, V lost 6 bases, and 6 bases had no gene match.

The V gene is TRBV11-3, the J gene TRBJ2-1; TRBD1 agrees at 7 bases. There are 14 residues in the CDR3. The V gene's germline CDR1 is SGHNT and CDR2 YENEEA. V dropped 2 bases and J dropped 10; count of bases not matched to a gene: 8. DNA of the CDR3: TGTGCCAGCAGCTTAAACGGACAGGCTGCCGAGCAGTTCTTC. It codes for CASSLNGQAAEQFF.

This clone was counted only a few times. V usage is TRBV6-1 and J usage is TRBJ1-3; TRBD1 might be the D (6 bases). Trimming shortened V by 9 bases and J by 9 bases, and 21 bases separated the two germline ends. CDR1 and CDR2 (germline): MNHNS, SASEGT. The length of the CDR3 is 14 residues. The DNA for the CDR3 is TGTGCCAGAGGGCAGGGGTCCCCTGAAGGCACCATATATTTT. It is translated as CARGQGSPEGTIYF.

This chain's CDR3 is CASSDSARWQKETQYF. In DNA form, the CDR3 reads TGTGCCAGCAGTGATTCTGCTCGTTGGCAGAAAGAGACCCAGTACTTC. The chain links TRBV6-1 to TRBJ2-5; D call uncertain. Trimming pared 3 bases from V and 3 bases from J, leaving 17 bases between. This CDR3 has 16 amino acids. Germline V gives CDR1 MNHNS, CDR2 SASEGT.

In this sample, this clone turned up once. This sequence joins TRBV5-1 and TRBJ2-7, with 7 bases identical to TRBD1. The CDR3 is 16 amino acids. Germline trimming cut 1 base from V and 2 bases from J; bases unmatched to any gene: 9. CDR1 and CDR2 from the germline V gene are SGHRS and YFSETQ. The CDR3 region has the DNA TGCGCCAGCAGCTTGACAACCGGGACAGTACCCTACGAGCAGTACTTC. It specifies CASSLTTGTVPYEQYF.

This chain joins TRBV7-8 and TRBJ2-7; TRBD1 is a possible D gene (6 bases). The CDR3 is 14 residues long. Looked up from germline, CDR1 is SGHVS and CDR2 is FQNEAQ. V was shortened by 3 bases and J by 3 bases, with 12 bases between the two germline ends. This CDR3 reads CASSLGQGFYEQYF. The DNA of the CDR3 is TGTGCCAGCAGCTTGGGACAAGGTTTCTACGAGCAGTACTTC.